The clone carrying this TCR beta chain was detected only a few times. Its antigen remains unknown. This entry belongs to a study of CD8+ T cells in alopecia areata. Treatment described: oral pan-JAK inhibitor, 5-10 mg twice daily. Lesional scalp tissue (obtained by punch biopsy) and peripheral blood were collected from alopecia areata patients. Study-level results: For lesional scalp, especially alopecia totalis/universalis, clonality was higher than in normal scalp.

Once RNA had been extracted, it was reverse transcribed into cDNA to act as the sequencing template. Profiled with immunoSEQ multiplex PCR; TCRdb holds only in-frame clones, not every one. The sample has 190,000 or so clones, around 60% seen once. V lost 3 bases, J lost 5 bases, and 11 bases lay in between. The germline V gene encodes CDR1 MGHRA and CDR2 YSYEKL. The CDR3 consists of 14 residues. The chain joins TRBV4-1 to TRBJ2-1; D is uncertain. The sequence was obtained from a human donor with alopecia areata. Sequencing was performed on CD4+ T cells sorted from blood, taken at week 4, from a patient treated with tofacitinib. CDR3 DNA: TGCGCCAGCAGCCACCCCGACCGCGACAATGAGCAGTTCTTC. This encodes CASSHPDRDNEQFF.